The following is a TCR beta chain sequence with its context. This sample is part of a study of blood T cell repertoires in COVID-19. Source study methods: The authors estimated nucleated cell counts from reference gene primer amplification. Method: immunoSEQ multiplex PCR; TCRdb's copy keeps in-frame clones and lacks some. That table supplies the V and J calls and clone size; D and trimming were determined from the DNA. Of approximately 300,000 clones in the sample, over 70% are singletons; the top ten hold roughly 1.1%. Material: peripheral blood. The TCR was taken from a woman in her forties or fifties with acute or convalescent COVID-19.

CDR3 loop: CASSASGTSYNEQFF. Here the CDR3 DNA reads TGTGCCAGCAGCGCCTCCGGGACTTCCTACAATGAGCAGTTCTTC. The chain links TRBV9 to TRBJ2-1; possibly TRBD2 for D (6 bases). Germline assignment: CDR1 SGDLS and CDR2 YYNGEE. V shed 3 bases and J shed 1 base, with 11 bases lying between them. The CDR3 length is 15 residues.